Below, 24 T cell receptor beta chains from the same sample are listed, as sequenced in a study of blood T cell repertoires in COVID-19. Data came from immunoSEQ multiplex PCR; TCRdb stores just in-frame clones and leaves some out. The table has approximately 200,000 clones, 82% seen once. The sequencing input was PBMCs or T cells enriched from blood (not recorded which). These receptor sequences come from a man aged 40-55 years who had recovered from COVID-19.

This clone appeared a single time. This sequence joins TRBV4-1 and TRBJ2-7, with D tentatively TRBD1 (6 bases). The germline V and J ends were trimmed by 2 bases and 4 bases, with 15 bases remaining between them. The CDR3 contains 15 residues. Germline V gene data show CDR1 as MGHRA and CDR2 as YSYEKL. CDR3 in amino acids: CASSQLQGFEYEQYF. CDR3 nucleotides: TGCGCCAGCAGCCAACTGCAGGGGTTCGAGTACGAGCAGTACTTC.

This clone has just one count. The chain uses TRBV5-4 and TRBJ1-5; D possibly corresponds to TRBD1 (5 bases). The V gene lost 2 bases and the J gene lost 6 bases, with 6 bases spanning the gap. CDR3 size: 12 residues. CDR1 and CDR2 (germline): SGHNT, YYREEE (reference sequence). The CDR3 sequence is CASSFDSQPQHF. As DNA, the CDR3 is TGTGCCAGCAGCTTCGACAGTCAGCCCCAGCATTTT.

This clone was detected once. This CDR3 reads CAWNTGVSYNEQFF. The DNA for the CDR3 is TGTGCCTGGAATACAGGCGTCTCCTACAATGAGCAGTTCTTC. The rearrangement uses TRBV30 and TRBJ2-1; D perhaps matches TRBD1 (5 bases). Trimming pared 4 bases from V and 0 bases from J, leaving 10 bases between. The CDR3 loop spans 14 amino acids. Germline CDR1 and CDR2: GTSNPN and SVGIG (reference sequence).

The genes are TRBV20-1 and TRBJ2-5; tentative D call: TRBD2 (6 bases). V lost 7 bases and J lost 4, with 7 bases in between. The CDR3 is 10 residues long. In germline, CDR1 is DFQATT, CDR2 SNEGSKA (reference sequence). DNA for the CDR3: TGCAGTGGGGGAGGAGAGACCCAGTACTTC. Translated, it gives CSGGGETQYF.

The J gene is TRBJ2-3, the V gene TRBV5-1; 7 bases are shared with TRBD1. Germline values: CDR1 SGHRS, CDR2 YFSETQ. The CDR3 is 15 residues long. V trimming: 0 bases; J trimming: 4 bases; junction bases outside the gene matches: 5. The CDR3 nucleotides read TGCGCCAGCAGCTTGGCCGGCCAGGGGGCAGATACGCAGTATTTT. Amino acids: CASSLAGQGADTQYF.

This clone appeared a single time. This chain connects TRBV3-1 (or the pseudogene TRBV3-2) to TRBJ2-2, with D perhaps TRBD2 (6 bases). CDR3 size: 15 residues. Germline values: CDR1 LGHDT, CDR2 YNNKEL (reference sequence). The V and J ends lost 1 base and 0 bases respectively, with 6 bases between them. For the CDR3, the DNA is TGTGCCAGCAGCCAAGTAGCGGCGAACACCGGGGAGCTGTTTTTT. Translating gives CASSQVAANTGELFF.

Only one count was recorded for this clone. The chain is built from TRBV3-1 (or the pseudogene TRBV3-2) and TRBJ2-1; the match to TRBD2 covers 12 bases. The CDR3 runs 15 residues. The ends lost 1 base at V and 7 bases at J; junction bases unmatched: 2. The germline CDR1 and CDR2 sequences are LGHDT and YNNKEL (reference sequence). The CDR3 coding sequence is TGTGCCAGCAGCCAAGGTACTAGCGGGGGGAATGAGCAGTTCTTC. Amino acids: CASSQGTSGGNEQFF.

The genes are TRBV11-2 and TRBJ1-4; 7 bases are shared with TRBD1. Looked up from germline, CDR1 is SGHAT and CDR2 is FQNNGV. Trimming cost V 3 bases and J 8 bases; bases outside gene matches: 6. The CDR3 extends over 14 amino acids. CDR3 nucleotide sequence: TGTGCCAGCAGCTTCGACAGGGTACGAGAAAAACTGTTTTTT. This encodes CASSFDRVREKLFF.

The gene calls are TRBV5-4 and TRBJ2-6, with unresolved D. The CDR3 sequence is 20 residues long. The V gene's germline CDR1 is SGHNT and CDR2 YYREEE (reference sequence). V lost 0 bases and J 1 base, leaving 20 bases between the germline ends. The CDR3 nucleotides read TGTGCCAGCAGCTTGGCCCCTGACCCACGCAGGAATTCTGGGGCCAACGTCCTGACTTTC. This codes for CASSLAPDPRRNSGANVLTF. Based on the CDR3 plus reference TRBV5-4 and TRBJ2-6, the full variable domain is ETGVTQSPTHLIKTRGQQVTLRCSSQSGHNTVSWYQQALGQGPQFIFQYYREEENGRGNFPPRFSGLQFPNYSSELNVNALELDDSALYLCASSLAPDPRRNSGANVLTFGAGSRLTVL.

This clone occurred a few times. The chain has TRBV7-9 and TRBJ1-1; tentative D call: TRBD1 (6 bases). The ends were cut back, 3 bases at V and 7 bases at J, with 18 bases in the middle. CDR3 length: 15 residues. In germline, CDR1 is SEHNR, CDR2 FQNEAQ (reference sequence). The CDR3 loop is CASSFPGGANGEAFF. In DNA, the CDR3 is TGTGCCAGCAGCTTCCCCGGGGGGGCTAATGGTGAAGCTTTCTTT.

This chain connects TRBV18 to TRBJ2-5; TRBD2 might be the D (6 bases). Germline V gives CDR1 KGHSH, CDR2 LQKENI. CDR3 length: 15 amino acids. Between the trimmed V and J ends, which lost 0 bases and 6 bases, there was a span of 14 bases. Written as DNA, the CDR3 is TGTGCCAGCTCACCACCTTACGGGAGTGGGCAGACCCAGTACTTC. Encoded protein: CASSPPYGSGQTQYF.

The chain carries TRBV7-9 and TRBJ1-6; TRBD1 is a possible D gene (5 bases). Germline V gives CDR1 SEHNR, CDR2 FQNEAQ (reference sequence). V dropped 2 bases and J dropped 7 bases, with 12 bases sitting between them. CDR3 length: 15 amino acids. The CDR3: CASSLWQGDNSPLHF. The CDR3 DNA follows: TGTGCCAGCAGCTTATGGCAGGGCGACAATTCACCCCTCCACTTT.

A few counts support this clone. V gene TRBV3-1 (or the pseudogene TRBV3-2) combines with J gene TRBJ2-5; no firm D call. CDR1 and CDR2 from the germline V gene are LGHDT and YNNKEL (reference sequence). V was pared by 1 base and J by 9 bases, with 12 bases between. This CDR3 has 13 amino acids. The CDR3 nucleotides are TGTGCCAGCAGCCAAGGGCCCGCTTTGGCCCAGTACTTC. Its protein product is CASSQGPALAQYF.

V gene TRBV7-9 combines with J gene TRBJ2-2; D uncertain. Germline loops: CDR1 SEHNR, CDR2 FQNEAQ (reference sequence). Trimming shortened V by 0 bases and J by 5 bases, and 4 bases separated the two germline ends. The CDR3 runs 13 residues. The CDR3 spells CASSLAGTGELFF. Written as DNA, the CDR3 is TGTGCCAGCAGCTTAGCCGGGACCGGGGAGCTGTTTTTT.

The CDR3 DNA is TGCGCCAGCAGCCCCGGGACAGGGAGCTCCTACGAGCAGTACTTC. This codes for CASSPGTGSSYEQYF. The chain links TRBV4-1 to TRBJ2-7, with TRBD1 matching 9 bases. Germline trimming cut 4 bases from V and 0 bases from J; bases unmatched to any gene: 4. CDR1 is MGHRA, CDR2 YSYEKL, per germline. CDR3 length equals 15 residues.

This sequence joins TRBV20-1 and TRBJ2-1; no reliable D call. Trimming removed 3 bases at V and 5 bases at J, with 11 bases between. Germline V lookup: CDR1 DFQATT, CDR2 SNEGSKA (reference sequence). This CDR3 has 13 residues. CDR3 nucleotides: TGCAGTGCTAGTGCTGGGCCTCACAATGAGCAGTTCTTC. As protein: CSASAGPHNEQFF.

The CDR3, as DNA: TGTGCCAGCTGCCAGGCGAACACTGAAGCTTTCTTT. Its protein product is CASCQANTEAFF. The chain has TRBV18 and TRBJ1-1, with D hard to call. With 7 bases removed from V and 1 base from J, the gap between germline ends came to 7 bases. CDR1 is KGHSH and CDR2 is LQKENI in the germline V gene. The CDR3 has 12 residues.

CDR3 in DNA: TGTGCCTGGAGTGACACCAATTCACCCCTCCACTTT. Translated, it gives CAWSDTNSPLHF. The chain employs TRBV30 and TRBJ1-6; D is uncertain. Germline V gene data show CDR1 as GTSNPN and CDR2 as SVGIG (reference sequence). Trimming cost V 1 base and J 7 bases, with 5 bases left between them. The length of the CDR3 is 12 residues.

The rearrangement joins TRBV2 to TRBJ2-1; 9 bases fit TRBD1. V dropped 6 bases and J dropped 5; count of bases not matched to a gene: 2. From germline, CDR1 is SNHLY and CDR2 FYNNEI. There are 13 residues in the CDR3. The CDR3 loop is CASSWDRDNEQFF. In DNA form, the CDR3 reads TGTGCCAGCAGCTGGGACAGGGACAATGAGCAGTTCTTC. Full variable domain (rest looked up from reference TRBV2 and TRBJ2-1): EPEVTQTPSHQVTQMGQEVILRCVPISNHLYFYWYRQILGQKVEFLVSFYNNEISEKSEIFDDQFSVERPDGSNFTLKIRSTKLEDSAMYFCASSWDRDNEQFFGPGTRLTVL.

The CDR3 sequence: CASSISRVYNEQFF. CDR3 DNA: TGTGCCAGTAGTATCTCCCGAGTCTACAATGAGCAGTTCTTC. The chain uses TRBV19 and TRBJ2-1; D is undetermined. The CDR3 loop spans 14 amino acids. V lost 3 bases and J lost 3, with 9 bases in between. The germline V gene has CDR1 LNHDA and CDR2 SQIVND (reference sequence).

This clone was seen a single time. The rearrangement links TRBV5-1 to TRBJ1-2; D is possibly TRBD1 (5 bases). Germline V gene lookup returns CDR1 SGHRS and CDR2 YFSETQ. V was clipped by 4 bases and J by 8 bases, with 18 bases between them. The CDR3 is made up of 14 amino acids. CDR3: CASSPLGQIYGYTF. In DNA, the CDR3 is TGCGCCAGCAGCCCCTTGGGGCAAATTTACGGCTACACCTTC.

The chain recombines TRBV4-3 with TRBJ1-4; possibly TRBD1 for D (5 bases). Germline lookup yields CDR1 LGHNA and CDR2 YSLEER. The CDR3 loop spans 15 amino acids. Trimming took off 4 bases at V and 8 bases at J, with 17 bases between the two ends. In DNA, the CDR3 is TGCGCCAGCAGCCTTGGGGGGGGTAAAGGAGAAAAACTGTTTTTT. Its protein product is CASSLGGGKGEKLFF.

This clone has more than one count but fewer than ten. This chain links TRBV7-3 with TRBJ2-3, with 8 positions matching TRBD2. Trimming removed 5 bases from V and 3 bases from J; junction bases left unmatched: 4. The CDR3 contains 14 residues. Per the germline V gene, CDR1 is SGHTA and CDR2 is FQGTGA. DNA for the CDR3: TGTGCCAGCAGCCCGGGAGGGACGACAGATACGCAGTATTTT. It translates to CASSPGGTTDTQYF. The full variable domain, rest sourced from reference TRBV7-3 and TRBJ2-3, is GAGVSQTPSNKVTEKGKYVELRCDPISGHTALYWYRQSLGQGPEFLIYFQGTGAADDSGLPNDRFFAVRPEGSVSTLKIQRTERGDSAVYLCASSPGGTTDTQYFGPGTRLTVL.

The chain joins TRBV12-5 to TRBJ2-2; 11 positions match TRBD2. Germline V gene data show CDR1 as LGHNT and CDR2 as FRNRAP. V lost 5 bases, J lost 1 base, and 6 bases stayed unmatched. The length of the CDR3 is 17 residues. CDR3 loop: CASGPGLAGLNTGELFF. The CDR3 region has the DNA TGTGCTAGTGGTCCTGGACTAGCGGGTTTGAACACCGGGGAGCTGTTTTTT.